The next 27 T cell receptor beta chains were all read from a single sample in a study of glioma-infiltrating T cells. Amplification of TCR alpha and beta CDR3 regions from RNA used iRepertoire nested multiplex PCR. TCRdb itself ran the multiplex PCR reads through MiXCR, one entry per CDR3 protein. The sample contains approximately 88,000 distinct CDR3 sequences, about 25% of which appear only once. The sample consisted of glioma tissue, nonneoplastic brain tissue, or PBMCs (not recorded which). These receptors were collected from a human donor with low-grade glioma or glioblastoma, undergoing nonglioma brain surgery, or in good health (not recorded which).

The rearrangement links TRBV20-1 to TRBJ1-2; D call uncertain. The ends were cut back, 4 bases at V and 10 bases at J, with 13 bases in the middle. Germline values: CDR1 DFQATT, CDR2 SNEGSKA (reference sequence). This CDR3 comprises 11 residues. The CDR3 DNA reads TGCAGTGCTACGCCGGCGACTAACTACACCTTC. As protein: CSATPATNYTF.

This clonotype has a handful of counts. The chain links TRBV7-8 to TRBJ2-7, with D possibly TRBD1 on 5 matching bases. Deletions cut 4 bases from V and 0 bases from J, with 19 bases between. The CDR3 has 17 amino acids. Germline V CDR1 and CDR2: SGHVS, FQNEAQ. In DNA form, the CDR3 reads TGTGCCAGCAGCTCATGGTCCAGGGTGATACACTCCTACGAGCAGTACTTC. Translating gives CASSSWSRVIHSYEQYF.

The chain couples TRBV5-1 to TRBJ2-2; unclear D gene. The CDR3 spans 12 residues. V lost 2 bases and J lost 3, with 2 bases in between. The germline V gene has CDR1 SGHRS and CDR2 YFSETQ. The CDR3 loop reads CASSFDTGELFF. CDR3 nucleotides: TGCGCCAGCAGCTTCGACACCGGGGAGCTGTTTTTT.

This clonotype was seen many times. This sequence joins TRBV2 and TRBJ1-5; 9 bases fit TRBD1. V lost 6 bases, J lost 5 bases, and 5 bases stayed unmatched. The length of the CDR3 is 14 residues. Germline CDR1 is SNHLY and CDR2 is FYNNEI. CDR3 bases: TGTGCCAGCAGGTCGGACAGGGGATATCAGCCCCAGCATTTT. Encoded protein: CASRSDRGYQPQHF.

Only one count was recorded for this clonotype. A much larger clone lies one base from this, so it may be a read error. V and J are TRBV7-2 and TRBJ1-2; D ambiguous. The CDR3 loop spans 15 amino acids. The germline CDR1 and CDR2 sequences are SGHTA and FQGNSA. The V gene lost 2 bases and the J gene lost 10 bases, with 20 bases spanning the gap. Written as DNA, the CDR3 is TGTGCCAGCAGCTTATGGGAAGTGCGCGGGGATGTCTACACCTTC. Protein sequence: CASSLWEVRGDVYTF.

This clonotype showed up many times. The chain couples TRBV6-1 to TRBJ2-5; perhaps TRBD1 as D (5 bases). The ends were cut back, 6 bases at V and 0 bases at J, with 11 bases in the middle. The CDR3 consists of 14 residues. The germline V gene encodes CDR1 MNHNS and CDR2 SASEGT. CDR3 in amino acids: CASRRGRNQETQYF. The DNA of the CDR3 is TGTGCCAGCAGAAGGGGTAGGAACCAAGAGACCCAGTACTTC.

This clonotype was recorded many times. The chain links TRBV7-2 to TRBJ1-1, with D uncertain. The CDR3 loop spans 14 amino acids. V was cut by 3 bases and J by 0 bases, with 8 bases left in between. Germline CDR1 is SGHTA and CDR2 is FQGNSA. This CDR3 is CASSFQALNTEAFF. The CDR3 nucleotides are TGTGCCAGCAGCTTCCAGGCCCTGAACACTGAAGCTTTCTTT.

About this clonotype itself: A read error may be the cause here, since a much bigger clone is one base away. The chain uses TRBV7-8 and TRBJ2-3; D remains ambiguous. Germline CDR1 reads SGHVS; CDR2 reads FQNEAQ. CDR3 length: 13 amino acids. The CDR3 DNA is TGTGCCGGCAGCTTTGGATTCACAGATACGCAGTATTTT. It encodes CAGSFGFTDTQYF.

This clonotype was found many times. This rearrangement joins TRBV29-1 to TRBJ2-7, with D unresolved. The CDR3 consists of 12 residues. Trimming pared 2 bases from V and 2 bases from J, leaving 7 bases between. The germline V gene encodes CDR1 SQVTM and CDR2 ANQGSEA. The CDR3 sequence is CSVELRTYEQYF. As DNA, the CDR3 is TGCAGCGTTGAATTACGGACCTACGAGCAGTACTTC.

This clonotype was counted at least ten times. The chain is built from TRBV20-1 and TRBJ1-5; a weak D match, TRBD1 (6 bases). The V gene's germline CDR1 is DFQATT and CDR2 SNEGSKA (reference sequence). V dropped 0 bases and J dropped 9 bases, with 24 bases sitting between them. The CDR3 runs to 17 residues. The CDR3 DNA reads as TGCAGTGCTAGAGATTTGAGGGGACAAGTGAACTTTTGGCCCCAGCATTTT. Amino acids: CSARDLRGQVNFWPQHF.

V and J are TRBV18 and TRBJ2-1, with D perhaps TRBD2 (6 bases). The CDR3 sequence is 16 residues long. Deletions cut 3 bases from V and 6 bases from J, with 18 bases between. Germline CDR1 reads KGHSH; CDR2 reads LQKENI. This CDR3 is CASSPTGTGGRNEQFF. For the CDR3, the DNA is TGTGCCAGCTCACCTACCGGGACTGGCGGGCGCAATGAGCAGTTCTTC.

In its sample, this clonotype was seen many times. This chain joins TRBV7-2 and TRBJ1-1, with D perhaps TRBD1 (6 bases). This CDR3 is built from 14 residues. V lost 5 bases, J lost 4 bases, and 14 bases lay in between. Germline V lookup: CDR1 SGHTA, CDR2 FQGNSA. CDR3 DNA: TGTGCCAGCAGCCCTACACAGGGTGGCACTGAAGCTTTCTTT. The encoded protein is CASSPTQGGTEAFF. Complete variable domain (other parts from reference TRBV7-2 and TRBJ1-1): GAGVSQSPSNKVTEKGKDVELRCDPISGHTALYWYRQSLGQGLEFLIYFQGNSAPDKSGLPSDRFSAERTGGSVSTLTIQRTQQEDSAVYLCASSPTQGGTEAFFGQGTRLTVV.

The table lists this clonotype with many counts. The chain links TRBV29-1 to TRBJ2-3; tentatively, D is TRBD2 (6 bases). Germline CDR1 is SQVTM and CDR2 is ANQGSEA. The ends were cut back, 3 bases at V and 2 bases at J, with 12 bases in the middle. The CDR3 extends over 14 amino acids. CDR3 in amino acids: CSVDSGVVTDTQYF. The CDR3 DNA reads TGCAGCGTTGATTCGGGAGTCGTCACAGATACGCAGTATTTT.

As regards this clonotype: A much larger clone is a single base away; this may be a read error. The chain recombines TRBV2 with TRBJ2-5; D is ambiguous. CDR1 and CDR2 (germline): SNHLY, FYNNEI. This CDR3 is built from 14 residues. V lost 1 base, J lost 3 bases, and 9 bases lay in between. CDR3 sequence: CASSEGVDEETQYF. CDR3 coding DNA: TGTGCCAGCAGTGAAGGGGTGGATGAAGAGACCCAGTACTTC.

V and J are TRBV19 and TRBJ2-3; 13 bases map to TRBD2. Germline V lookup: CDR1 LNHDA, CDR2 SQIVND (reference sequence). The CDR3 consists of 17 residues. After removal of 7 bases from V and 5 bases from J, the junction contained 12 bases not matched to a gene. CDR3 sequence reads: CASTGRGLAGVGDTQYF. CDR3 sequence (DNA): TGTGCCAGTACGGGGAGAGGACTAGCGGGAGTAGGAGATACGCAGTATTTT.

In this sample, this clonotype turned up many times. This chain connects TRBV6-6 to TRBJ2-7; D is possibly TRBD1 (5 bases). CDR1 is MNHNY and CDR2 is SVGAGI in the germline V gene (reference sequence). CDR3 size: 14 residues. V was shortened by 1 base and J by 5 bases, with 12 bases between the two germline ends. The CDR3 DNA follows: TGTGCCAGCAGTTACTTGGGGCTTGGGGACGAGCAGTACTTC. This gives the protein CASSYLGLGDEQYF.

This clonotype was detected ten times or more. The chain is built from TRBV2 and TRBJ1-1; 7 bases agree with TRBD1. The CDR3 spans 11 residues. V shed 6 bases and J 5 bases; nucleotides not matched to a gene: 0. The V gene's germline CDR1 is SNHLY and CDR2 FYNNEI. CDR3 coding DNA: TGTGCCAGCAGGACAGGGACTGAAGCTTTCTTT. It is translated as CASRTGTEAFF. Together with reference TRBV2 and TRBJ1-1, the CDR3 gives the full variable domain: EPEVTQTPSHQVTQMGQEVILRCVPISNHLYFYWYRQILGQKVEFLVSFYNNEISEKSEIFDDQFSVERPDGSNFTLKIRSTKLEDSAMYFCASRTGTEAFFGQGTRLTVV.

This clonotype was found many times. V gene TRBV6-5 combines with J gene TRBJ2-7; D is uncertain. Trimming pared 0 bases from V and 3 bases from J, leaving 18 bases between. The CDR3 spans 17 residues. The germline gives CDR1 MNHEY, CDR2 SVGAGI. The CDR3 protein is CASSYSIRTKTYYEQYF. The CDR3 nucleotides read TGTGCCAGCAGTTACTCGATTCGGACCAAGACGTACTACGAGCAGTACTTC.

This clonotype was picked up many times. V gene TRBV18 combines with J gene TRBJ2-7; the D gene could be TRBD1 or TRBD2 (5 bases each). Germline CDR1 is KGHSH and CDR2 is LQKENI. Trimming removed 3 bases at V and 5 bases at J, with 8 bases between. This CDR3 is built from 12 residues. Here the CDR3 DNA reads TGTGCCAGCTCACCGTCGGGGCACGAGCAGTACTTC. Residues: CASSPSGHEQYF.

This clonotype was recorded at least ten times. The chain recombines TRBV18 with TRBJ1-5, with TRBD1 as a possible D gene (6 bases). Germline loops: CDR1 KGHSH, CDR2 LQKENI. The CDR3 totals 16 residues. V was shortened by 4 bases and J by 7 bases, with 20 bases between the two germline ends. The CDR3 reads CASSLAVGGAYQPQHF. In nucleotides, the CDR3 is TGTGCCAGCTCACTCGCAGTTGGGGGCGCGTACCAGCCCCAGCATTTT. The full variable domain, its missing parts supplied by reference TRBV18 and TRBJ1-5, is NAGVMQNPRHLVRRRGQEARLRCSPMKGHSHVYWYRQLPEEGLKFMVYLQKENIIDESGMPKERFSAEFPKEGPSILRIQQVVRGDSAAYFCASSLAVGGAYQPQHFGDGTRLSIL.

At least ten counts were recorded for this clonotype. The rearrangement links TRBV20-1 to TRBJ2-7; D possibly corresponds to TRBD2 (6 bases). The germline V and J ends were trimmed by 4 bases and 0 bases, with 16 bases remaining between them. CDR1 and CDR2 from the germline V gene are DFQATT and SNEGSKA (reference sequence). The CDR3 covers 15 residues. The CDR3 reads CSANFPGGNSYEQYF. DNA for the CDR3: TGCAGTGCTAACTTCCCTGGCGGGAACTCCTACGAGCAGTACTTC.

This clonotype was recorded a few times. The chain couples TRBV29-1 to TRBJ1-2, with D unclear. V was clipped by 4 bases and J by 2 bases, with 11 bases between them. CDR3 length: 13 residues. The germline V gene encodes CDR1 SQVTM and CDR2 ANQGSEA. CDR3 in DNA: TGCAGCGTTGCGGGAGCCCAAAACTATGGCTACACCTTC. It codes for CSVAGAQNYGYTF. Full variable domain (outside the CDR3, taken from reference TRBV29-1 and TRBJ1-2): SAVISQKPSRDICQRGTSLTIQCQVDSQVTMMFWYRQQPGQSLTLIATANQGSEATYESGFVIDKFPISRPNLTFSTLTVSNMSPEDSSIYLCSVAGAQNYGYTFGSGTRLTVV.

This rearrangement joins TRBV10-3 to TRBJ2-1; possible D gene TRBD1, 6 bases. The germline V and J ends were trimmed by 4 bases and 0 bases, with 13 bases remaining between them. The CDR3 contains 16 residues. Germline V gene sequence: CDR1 ENHRY, CDR2 SYGVKD. The CDR3 spells CAISGQGRDSYNEQFF. The CDR3 nucleotides read TGTGCCATCAGTGGCCAGGGGAGAGACTCCTACAATGAGCAGTTCTTC.

This clonotype was observed many times. This rearrangement joins TRBV20-1 to TRBJ1-1; a weak D match, TRBD1 (5 bases). CDR3 size: 15 residues. The V gene lost 3 bases and the J gene lost 3 bases, with 17 bases spanning the gap. Germline CDR1 reads DFQATT; CDR2 reads SNEGSKA (reference sequence). CDR3 amino acids: CSARQSGGLHTEAFF. CDR3 DNA: TGCAGTGCTAGGCAAAGCGGGGGGTTGCACACTGAAGCTTTCTTT.

This clonotype appeared many times. J is TRBJ1-5 and V is TRBV19; a possible D gene is TRBD1 (5 bases). The germline V gene encodes CDR1 LNHDA and CDR2 SQIVND (reference sequence). Trimming took 5 bases from V and 3 from J, leaving 11 bases between them. The CDR3 loop spans 14 amino acids. The CDR3 nucleotides are TGTGCCAGTAGTCCCCATGGGACCAATCAGCCCCAGCATTTT. The encoded protein is CASSPHGTNQPQHF.

As to this clonotype: A much larger clone sits a single nucleotide away, making a read error possible. The gene calls are TRBV6-5 and TRBJ2-7; 13 nucleotides match TRBD2. This CDR3 has 18 amino acids. Germline loops: CDR1 MNHEY, CDR2 SVGAGI. The CDR3 sequence: CASSYSTSGRTLLYGQYF. In DNA form, the CDR3 reads TGTGCCAGCAGTTACTCGACTAGCGGGAGGACCCTTCTCTACGGGCAGTACTTC.

About this clonotype itself: A single base separates this from a much larger clone, so it may be a read error. The CDR3, as DNA: TGTGCCAGTAGTATAAGGGGACAGGAGATCTCTGGAAACACCATATATTTT. It is translated as CASSIRGQEISGNTIYF. The genes are TRBV19 and TRBJ1-3, with TRBD1 matching over 8 bases. CDR3 length equals 17 residues. V dropped 2 bases and J dropped 0; count of bases not matched to a gene: 6. CDR1 and CDR2 (germline): LNHDA, SQIVND (reference sequence). The complete variable domain, with remaining parts taken from reference TRBV19 and TRBJ1-3, reads DGGITQSPKYLFRKEGQNVTLSCEQNLNHDAMYWYRQDPGQGLRLIYYSQIVNDFQKGDIAEGYSVSREKKESFPLTVTSAQKNPTAFYLCASSIRGQEISGNTIYFGEGSWLTVV.